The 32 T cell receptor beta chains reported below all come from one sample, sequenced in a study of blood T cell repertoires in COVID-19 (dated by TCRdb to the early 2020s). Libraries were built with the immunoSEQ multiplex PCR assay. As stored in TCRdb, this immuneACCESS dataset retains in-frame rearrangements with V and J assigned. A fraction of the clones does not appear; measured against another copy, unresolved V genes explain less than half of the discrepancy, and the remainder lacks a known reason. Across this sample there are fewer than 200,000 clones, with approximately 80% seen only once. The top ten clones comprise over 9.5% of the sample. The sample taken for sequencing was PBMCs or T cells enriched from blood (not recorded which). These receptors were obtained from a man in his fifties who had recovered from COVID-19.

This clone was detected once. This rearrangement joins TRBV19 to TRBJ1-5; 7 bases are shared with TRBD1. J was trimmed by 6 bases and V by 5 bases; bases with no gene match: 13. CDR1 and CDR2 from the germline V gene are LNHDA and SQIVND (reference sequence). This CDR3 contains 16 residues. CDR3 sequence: CASSRWGQSSFQPQHF. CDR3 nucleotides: TGTGCCAGTAGTCGATGGGGACAGTCCAGTTTTCAGCCCCAGCATTTT.

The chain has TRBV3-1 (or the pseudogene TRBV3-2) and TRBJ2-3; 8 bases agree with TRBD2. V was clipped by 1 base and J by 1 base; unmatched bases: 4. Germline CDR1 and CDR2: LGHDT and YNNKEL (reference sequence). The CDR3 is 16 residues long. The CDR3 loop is CASSQAGGLGTDTQYF. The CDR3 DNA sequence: TGTGCCAGCAGCCAAGCGGGGGGGCTCGGCACAGATACGCAGTATTTT.

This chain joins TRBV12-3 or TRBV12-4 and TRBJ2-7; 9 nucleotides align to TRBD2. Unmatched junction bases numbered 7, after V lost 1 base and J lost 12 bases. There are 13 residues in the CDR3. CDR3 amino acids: CASSLGLADFRYF. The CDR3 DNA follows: TGTGCCAGCAGTTTAGGACTAGCGGACTTCCGGTACTTC.

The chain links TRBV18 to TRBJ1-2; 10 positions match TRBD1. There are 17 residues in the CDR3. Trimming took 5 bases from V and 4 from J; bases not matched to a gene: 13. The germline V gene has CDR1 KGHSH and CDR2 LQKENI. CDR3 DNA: TGTGCCAGCTCATCGCAGGACAGGGGGGCAGCGGGCTATGGCTACACCTTC. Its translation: CASSSQDRGAAGYGYTF. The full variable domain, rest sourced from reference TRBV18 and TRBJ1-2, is NAGVMQNPRHLVRRRGQEARLRCSPMKGHSHVYWYRQLPEEGLKFMVYLQKENIIDESGMPKERFSAEFPKEGPSILRIQQVVRGDSAAYFCASSSQDRGAAGYGYTFGSGTRLTVV.

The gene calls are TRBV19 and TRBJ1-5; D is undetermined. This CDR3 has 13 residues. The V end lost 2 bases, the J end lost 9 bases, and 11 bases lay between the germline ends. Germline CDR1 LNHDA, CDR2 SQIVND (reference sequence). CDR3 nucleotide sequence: TGTGCCAGTAGTATAATGTTAGGGAGGCCCCAGCATTTT. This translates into CASSIMLGRPQHF. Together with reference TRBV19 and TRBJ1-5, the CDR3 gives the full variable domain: DGGITQSPKYLFRKEGQNVTLSCEQNLNHDAMYWYRQDPGQGLRLIYYSQIVNDFQKGDIAEGYSVSREKKESFPLTVTSAQKNPTAFYLCASSIMLGRPQHFGDGTRLSIL.

CDR3 sequence: CASSKVARFYGYTF. The CDR3 nucleotides are TGTGCCAGCAGCAAAGTGGCCAGATTCTATGGCTACACCTTC. The chain carries TRBV21-1 and TRBJ1-2; the table assigns TRBD1, which was not confirmed against the DNA. TRBV21-1 constitutes a pseudogene. This CDR3 contains 14 residues.

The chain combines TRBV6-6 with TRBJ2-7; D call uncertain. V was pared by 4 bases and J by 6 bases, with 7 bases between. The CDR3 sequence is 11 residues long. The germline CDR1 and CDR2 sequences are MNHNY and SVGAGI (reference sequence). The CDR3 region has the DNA TGTGCCAGCAGTTTGCTAGGCGAGCAGTACTTC. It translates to CASSLLGEQYF.

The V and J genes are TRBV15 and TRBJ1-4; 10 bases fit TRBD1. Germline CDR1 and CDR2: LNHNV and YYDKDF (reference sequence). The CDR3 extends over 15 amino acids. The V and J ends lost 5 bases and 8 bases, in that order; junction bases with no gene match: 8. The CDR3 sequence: CATSDRGRGTEKLFF. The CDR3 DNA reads TGTGCCACCAGCGACAGGGGGCGCGGCACCGAAAAACTGTTTTTT.

The CDR3 spells CASSIGAGGNGELFF. For the CDR3, the DNA is TGTGCCAGTAGTATAGGCGCAGGGGGCAACGGGGAGCTGTTTTTT. The V gene is TRBV19, the J gene TRBJ2-2, with TRBD1 matching 8 bases. Germline loops: CDR1 LNHDA, CDR2 SQIVND (reference sequence). Trimming cost V 1 base and J 7 bases; bases outside gene matches: 5. CDR3 length: 15 residues.

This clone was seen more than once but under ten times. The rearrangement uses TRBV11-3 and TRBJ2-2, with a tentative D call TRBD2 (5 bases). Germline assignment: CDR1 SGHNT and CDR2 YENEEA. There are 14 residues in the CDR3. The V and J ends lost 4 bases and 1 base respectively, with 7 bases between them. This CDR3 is CASSSRGNTGELFF. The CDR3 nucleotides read TGTGCCAGCAGCTCCCGGGGGAACACCGGGGAGCTGTTTTTT.

CDR3 sequence: CSAGDRAYGYTF. The CDR3 DNA reads TGCAGCGCCGGGGACAGGGCGTATGGCTACACCTTC. The gene calls are TRBV29-1 and TRBJ1-2; TRBD1 aligns across 9 bases. With V trimmed by 7 bases and J by 5 bases, 5 bases remained unmatched. Germline V lookup: CDR1 SQVTM, CDR2 ANQGSEA. There are 12 residues in the CDR3.

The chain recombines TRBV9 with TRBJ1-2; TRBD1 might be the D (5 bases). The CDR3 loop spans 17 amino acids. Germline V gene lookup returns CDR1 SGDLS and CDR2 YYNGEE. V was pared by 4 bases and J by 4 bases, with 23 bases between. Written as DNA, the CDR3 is TGTGCCAGCAGCCGGAGCCTCTCAGGGTCGGGCGGCTATGGCTACACCTTC. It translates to CASSRSLSGSGGYGYTF.

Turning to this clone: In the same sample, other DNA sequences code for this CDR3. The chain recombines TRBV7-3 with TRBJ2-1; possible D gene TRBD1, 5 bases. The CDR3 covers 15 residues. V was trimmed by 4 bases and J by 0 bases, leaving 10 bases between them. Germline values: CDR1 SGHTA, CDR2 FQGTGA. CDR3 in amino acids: CASSSTASSYNEQFF. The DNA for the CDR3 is TGTGCCAGCAGCTCGACAGCCTCCTCCTACAATGAGCAGTTCTTC.

Written as DNA, the CDR3 is TGTGCTAGTCGCATCCTCTCCGGGACAGTTAGCTCCTATAATTCACCCCTCCACTTT. It translates to CASRILSGTVSSYNSPLHF. The genes are TRBV12-5 and TRBJ1-6; 7 positions match TRBD1. CDR3 length equals 19 residues. V lost 8 bases to trimming and J lost 0 bases; unmatched junction nucleotides: 16. CDR1 and CDR2 (germline): LGHNT, FRNRAP. Full variable domain (rest looked up from reference TRBV12-5 and TRBJ1-6): DARVTQTPRHKVTEMGQEVTMRCQPILGHNTVFWYRQTMMQGLELLAYFRNRAPLDDSGMPKDRFSAEMPDATLATLKIQPSEPRDSAVYFCASRILSGTVSSYNSPLHFGNGTRLTVT.

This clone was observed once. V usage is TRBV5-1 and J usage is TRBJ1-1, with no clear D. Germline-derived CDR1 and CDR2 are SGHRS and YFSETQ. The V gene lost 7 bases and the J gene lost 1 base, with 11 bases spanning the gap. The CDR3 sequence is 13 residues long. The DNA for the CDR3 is TGCGCCAGCGCCTCACAGAGGAACACTGAAGCTTTCTTT. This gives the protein CASASQRNTEAFF. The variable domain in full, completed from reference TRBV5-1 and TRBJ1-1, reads KAGVTQTPRYLIKTRGQQVTLSCSPISGHRSVSWYQQTPGQGLQFLFEYFSETQRNKGNFPGRFSGRQFSNSRSEMNVSTLELGDSALYLCASASQRNTEAFFGQGTRLTVV.

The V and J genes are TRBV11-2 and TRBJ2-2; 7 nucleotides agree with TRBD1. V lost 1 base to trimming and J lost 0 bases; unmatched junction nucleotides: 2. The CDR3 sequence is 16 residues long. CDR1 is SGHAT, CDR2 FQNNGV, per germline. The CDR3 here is CASSLAGTANTGELFF. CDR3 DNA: TGTGCCAGCAGCTTAGCCGGGACAGCGAACACCGGGGAGCTGTTTTTT. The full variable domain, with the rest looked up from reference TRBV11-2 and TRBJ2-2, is EAGVAQSPRYKIIEKRQSVAFWCNPISGHATLYWYQQILGQGPKLLIQFQNNGVVDDSQLPKDRFSAERLKGVDSTLKIQPAKLEDSAVYLCASSLAGTANTGELFFGEGSRLTVL.

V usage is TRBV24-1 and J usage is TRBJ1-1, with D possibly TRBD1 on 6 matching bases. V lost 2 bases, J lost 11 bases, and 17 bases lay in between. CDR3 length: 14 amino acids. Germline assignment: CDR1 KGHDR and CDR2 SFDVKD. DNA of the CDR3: TGTGCCACCAGTGATTCATTTTCGGGGGGGCAGGCTTTCTTT. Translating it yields CATSDSFSGGQAFF.

DNA of the CDR3: TGTGCCAGCAGCTTGCGGGGGGCCTATGGCTACACCTTC. This codes for CASSLRGAYGYTF. This rearrangement joins TRBV5-6 to TRBJ1-2; maybe TRBD1 (6 bases). This CDR3 is 13 amino acids long. The germline gives CDR1 SGHDT, CDR2 YYEEEE. The V end lost 1 base, the J end lost 4 bases, and 8 bases lay between the germline ends.

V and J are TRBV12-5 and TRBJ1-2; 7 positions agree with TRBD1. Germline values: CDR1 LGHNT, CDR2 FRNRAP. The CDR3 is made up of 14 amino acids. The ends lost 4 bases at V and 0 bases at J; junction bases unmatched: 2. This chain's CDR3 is CASGYGTANYGYTF. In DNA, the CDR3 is TGTGCTAGTGGTTACGGGACAGCTAACTATGGCTACACCTTC.

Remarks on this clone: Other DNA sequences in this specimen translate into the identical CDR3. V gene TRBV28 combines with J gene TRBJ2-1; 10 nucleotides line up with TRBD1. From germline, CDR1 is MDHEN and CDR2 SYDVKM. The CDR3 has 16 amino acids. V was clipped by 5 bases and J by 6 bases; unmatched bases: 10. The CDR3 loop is CASSLPRDRGSNEQFF. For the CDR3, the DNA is TGTGCCAGCAGTCTCCCCCGGGACAGGGGAAGCAATGAGCAGTTCTTC.

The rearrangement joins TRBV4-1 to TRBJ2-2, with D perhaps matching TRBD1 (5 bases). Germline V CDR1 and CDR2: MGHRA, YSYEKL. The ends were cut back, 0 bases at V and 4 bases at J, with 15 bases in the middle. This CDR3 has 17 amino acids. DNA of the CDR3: TGCGCCAGCAGCCAAGAGGTAGGGGCGCGGAGCACCGGGGAGCTGTTTTTT. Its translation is CASSQEVGARSTGELFF.

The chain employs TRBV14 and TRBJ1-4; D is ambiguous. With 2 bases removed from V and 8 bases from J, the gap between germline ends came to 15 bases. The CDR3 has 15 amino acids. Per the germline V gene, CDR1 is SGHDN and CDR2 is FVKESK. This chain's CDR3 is CASSQWGTPGEKLFF. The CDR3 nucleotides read TGTGCCAGCAGCCAATGGGGAACGCCGGGAGAAAAACTGTTTTTT.

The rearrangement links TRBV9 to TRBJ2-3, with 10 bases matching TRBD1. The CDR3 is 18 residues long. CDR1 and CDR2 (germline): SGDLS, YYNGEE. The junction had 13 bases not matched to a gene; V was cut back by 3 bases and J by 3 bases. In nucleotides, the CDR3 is TGTGCCAGCAGCGCACGTCCCGGGACAGGGGTTAGGACAGATACGCAGTATTTT. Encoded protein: CASSARPGTGVRTDTQYF.

CDR3 loop: CASSPGTGSSGNTIYF. CDR3 sequence (DNA): TGCGCCAGCAGTCCAGGAACAGGGAGCTCTGGAAACACCATATATTTT. This chain connects TRBV4-1 to TRBJ1-3, with a possible D match to TRBD1 (6 bases). The CDR3 runs to 16 residues. Germline V gene lookup returns CDR1 MGHRA and CDR2 YSYEKL. V shed 6 bases and J shed 0 bases, with 15 bases lying between them.

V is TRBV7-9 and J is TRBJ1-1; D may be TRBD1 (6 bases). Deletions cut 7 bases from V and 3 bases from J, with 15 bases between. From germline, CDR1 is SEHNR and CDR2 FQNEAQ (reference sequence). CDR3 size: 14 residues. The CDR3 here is CASIGGRGYTEAFF. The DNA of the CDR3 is TGTGCCAGCATTGGTGGCAGGGGTTACACTGAAGCTTTCTTT.

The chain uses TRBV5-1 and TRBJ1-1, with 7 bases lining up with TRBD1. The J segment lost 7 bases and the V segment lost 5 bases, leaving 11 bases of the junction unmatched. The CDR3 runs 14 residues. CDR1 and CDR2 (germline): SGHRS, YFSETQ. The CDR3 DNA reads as TGCGCCAGCAGGAAAGAGGAGGGGGCTTATGAAGCTTTCTTT. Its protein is CASRKEEGAYEAFF. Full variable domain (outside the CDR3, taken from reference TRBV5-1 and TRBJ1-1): KAGVTQTPRYLIKTRGQQVTLSCSPISGHRSVSWYQQTPGQGLQFLFEYFSETQRNKGNFPGRFSGRQFSNSRSEMNVSTLELGDSALYLCASRKEEGAYEAFFGQGTRLTVV.

The CDR3 sequence is CASSPGRGSGTGELFF. The DNA of the CDR3 is TGTGCCAGCTCACCAGGGAGAGGGTCAGGCACCGGGGAGCTGTTTTTT. The gene calls are TRBV18 and TRBJ2-2; a possible D gene is TRBD2 (5 bases). Looked up from germline, CDR1 is KGHSH and CDR2 is LQKENI. This CDR3 is 16 amino acids long. Trimming cost V 2 bases and J 4 bases, with 14 bases left between them.

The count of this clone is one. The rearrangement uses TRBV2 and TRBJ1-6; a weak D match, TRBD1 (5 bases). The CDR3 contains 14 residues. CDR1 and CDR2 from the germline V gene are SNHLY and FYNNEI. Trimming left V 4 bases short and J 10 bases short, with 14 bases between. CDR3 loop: CASSVDSSRSPLHF. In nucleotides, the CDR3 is TGTGCCAGCAGTGTCGACAGTAGCCGATCACCCCTCCACTTT.

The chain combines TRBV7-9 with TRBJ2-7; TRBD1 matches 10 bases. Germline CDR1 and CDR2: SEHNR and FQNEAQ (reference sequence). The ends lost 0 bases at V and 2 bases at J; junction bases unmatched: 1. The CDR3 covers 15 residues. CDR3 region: CASSLAGTGAYEQYF. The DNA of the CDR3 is TGTGCCAGCAGCTTAGCCGGGACAGGGGCCTACGAGCAGTACTTC.

In nucleotides, the CDR3 is TGCGCCAGCAGCCCTCCCCGAGCGGGGGGGCATCCCGGGGAGCTGTTTTTT. This encodes CASSPPRAGGHPGELFF. The chain joins TRBV5-1 to TRBJ2-2, with 10 bases lining up with TRBD2. There are 17 residues in the CDR3. V lost 4 bases to trimming and J lost 6 bases; unmatched junction nucleotides: 12. Germline values: CDR1 SGHRS, CDR2 YFSETQ.

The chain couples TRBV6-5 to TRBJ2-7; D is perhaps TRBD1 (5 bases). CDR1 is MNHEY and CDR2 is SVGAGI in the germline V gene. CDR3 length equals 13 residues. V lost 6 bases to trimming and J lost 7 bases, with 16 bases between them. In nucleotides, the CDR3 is TGTGCCAGCAGAGATCTTAAGGGGCTTGAGCAGTACTTC. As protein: CASRDLKGLEQYF.

The CDR3, as DNA: TGTGCCAGCAGTCAACAGGGGTCCCCGAACACTGAAGCTTTCTTT. Protein sequence: CASSQQGSPNTEAFF. The gene calls are TRBV6-4 and TRBJ1-1; 7 nucleotides match TRBD1. The V gene's germline CDR1 is MRHNA and CDR2 SNTAGT. After removal of 5 bases from V and 1 base from J, the junction contained 7 bases not matched to a gene. The CDR3 runs to 15 residues.